This T cell receptor (beta chain) was recorded in a study of blood T cell repertoires in COVID-19. Study-wide background: Collection of acute and convalescent COVID-19 samples took place in the United States, Italy and Spain.

This CDR3 is 15 amino acids long. J lost 5 bases, V lost 4 bases, and 10 bases had no gene match. The germline gives CDR1 SQVTM, CDR2 ANQGSEA. Libraries were prepared by immunoSEQ multiplex PCR; TCRdb keeps only in-frame clonotypes and omits some of them. The profile shows about 180,000 clones, 75% to 90% of them singletons. This rearrangement joins TRBV29-1 to TRBJ1-5, with TRBD1 matching 8 bases. The material sequenced was PBMCs or T cells enriched from blood (not recorded which). This clonotype was sampled from a woman aged 40 to 49 with acute COVID-19. CDR3 in DNA: TGCAGCGTTGTTTCAGGGGGCAAACGGGATCAGCCCCAGCATTTT. Its translation is CSVVSGGKRDQPQHF.